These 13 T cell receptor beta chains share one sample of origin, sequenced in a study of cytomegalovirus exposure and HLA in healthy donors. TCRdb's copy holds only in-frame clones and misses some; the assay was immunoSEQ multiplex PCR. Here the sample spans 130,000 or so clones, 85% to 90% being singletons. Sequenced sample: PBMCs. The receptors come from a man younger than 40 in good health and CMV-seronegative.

The CDR3 region has the DNA TGTGCCAGCTCACCTCTCGAGACGGCGGGCTATGGCTACACCTTC. This encodes CASSPLETAGYGYTF. The chain carries TRBV18 and TRBJ1-2, with D uncertain. The germline gives CDR1 KGHSH, CDR2 LQKENI. The CDR3 is 15 amino acids. V lost 3 bases and J 4 bases, leaving 15 bases between the germline ends.

In DNA, the CDR3 is TGTGCCAGCGGACAGGGGTCCCTAACGACGTACGAGCAGTACTTC. Translated: CASGQGSLTTYEQYF. This chain joins TRBV28 and TRBJ2-7; 9 bases are shared with TRBD1. The germline V gene has CDR1 MDHEN and CDR2 SYDVKM. The CDR3 sequence is 15 residues long. With 8 bases clipped from V and 4 bases from J, the junction kept 12 bases outside the gene matches.

This CDR3 is CASSYLGSTYEQYF. The DNA for the CDR3 is TGTGCCAGCAGTTACCTTGGCAGTACCTACGAGCAGTACTTC. The V and J genes are TRBV6-5 and TRBJ2-7, with unresolved D. V lost 2 bases and J lost 2, with 10 bases in between. Germline V gene sequence: CDR1 MNHEY, CDR2 SVGAGI. The CDR3 extends over 14 amino acids.

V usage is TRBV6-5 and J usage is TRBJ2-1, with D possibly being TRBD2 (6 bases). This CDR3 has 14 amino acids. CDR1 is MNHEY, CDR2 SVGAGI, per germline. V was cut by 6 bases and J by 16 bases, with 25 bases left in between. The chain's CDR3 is CASSRTSPTSGVFF. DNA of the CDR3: TGTGCCAGCAGCCGTACTAGCCCCACCTCCGGGGTATTCTTC.

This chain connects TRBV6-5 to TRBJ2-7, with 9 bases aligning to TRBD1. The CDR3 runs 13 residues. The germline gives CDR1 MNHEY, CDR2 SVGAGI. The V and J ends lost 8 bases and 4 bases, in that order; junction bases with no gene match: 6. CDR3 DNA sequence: TGTGCCAGCTACGACAGGGGGTGGTACGAGCAGTACTTC. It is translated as CASYDRGWYEQYF.

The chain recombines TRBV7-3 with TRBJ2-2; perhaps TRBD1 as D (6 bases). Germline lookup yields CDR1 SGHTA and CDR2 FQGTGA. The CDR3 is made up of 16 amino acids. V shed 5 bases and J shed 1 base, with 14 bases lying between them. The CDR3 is CASSPRQDLNTGELFF. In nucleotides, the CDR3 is TGTGCCAGCAGCCCCCGACAGGACCTGAACACCGGGGAGCTGTTTTTT.

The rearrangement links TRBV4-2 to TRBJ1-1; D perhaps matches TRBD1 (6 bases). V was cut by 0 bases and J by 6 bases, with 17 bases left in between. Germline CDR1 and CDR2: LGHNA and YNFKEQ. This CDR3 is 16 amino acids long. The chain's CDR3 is CASSQEDGAGASEAFF. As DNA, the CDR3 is TGTGCCAGCAGCCAAGAAGACGGGGCAGGGGCCTCTGAAGCTTTCTTT.

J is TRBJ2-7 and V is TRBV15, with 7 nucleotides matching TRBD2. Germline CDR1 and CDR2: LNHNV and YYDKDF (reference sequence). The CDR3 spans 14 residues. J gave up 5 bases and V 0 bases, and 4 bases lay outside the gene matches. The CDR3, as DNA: TGTGCCACCAGCAGAGATTTGACTAGCAACGAGCAGTACTTC. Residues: CATSRDLTSNEQYF.

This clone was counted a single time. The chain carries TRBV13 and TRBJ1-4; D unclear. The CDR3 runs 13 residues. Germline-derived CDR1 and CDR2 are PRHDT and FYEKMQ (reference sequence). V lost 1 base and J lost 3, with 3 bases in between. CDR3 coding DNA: TGTGCCAGCAGCTTAGCAGCTAATGAAAAACTGTTTTTT. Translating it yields CASSLAANEKLFF.

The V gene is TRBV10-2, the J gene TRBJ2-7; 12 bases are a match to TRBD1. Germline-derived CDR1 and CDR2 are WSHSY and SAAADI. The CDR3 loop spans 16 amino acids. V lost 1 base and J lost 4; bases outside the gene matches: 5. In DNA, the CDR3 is TGCGCCAGCAGTGAGTTGGGGACAGGGGGCGCATACGAGCAGTACTTC. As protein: CASSELGTGGAYEQYF.

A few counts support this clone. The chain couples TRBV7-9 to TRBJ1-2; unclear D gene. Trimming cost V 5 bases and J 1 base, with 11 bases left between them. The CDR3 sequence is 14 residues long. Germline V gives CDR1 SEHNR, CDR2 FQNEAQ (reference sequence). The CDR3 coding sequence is TGTGCCAGCAGCCCGTCGTCCCGTAACTATGGCTACACCTTC. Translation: CASSPSSRNYGYTF.

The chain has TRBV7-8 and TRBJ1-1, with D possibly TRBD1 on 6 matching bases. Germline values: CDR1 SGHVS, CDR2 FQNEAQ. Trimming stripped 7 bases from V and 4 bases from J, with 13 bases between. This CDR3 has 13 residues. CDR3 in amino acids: CASKLQGSTEAFF. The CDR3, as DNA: TGTGCCAGCAAACTACAGGGATCCACTGAAGCTTTCTTT.

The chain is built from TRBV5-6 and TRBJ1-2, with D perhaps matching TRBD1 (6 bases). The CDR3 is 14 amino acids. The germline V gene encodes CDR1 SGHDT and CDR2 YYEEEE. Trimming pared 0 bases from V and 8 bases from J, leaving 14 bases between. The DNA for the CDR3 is TGTGCCAGCAGCTTGGATATAGGGGGAATGGGCTACACCTTC. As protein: CASSLDIGGMGYTF.